Sequencing of this T cell receptor (beta chain) was carried out in a study of Ad26.COV2.S vaccination and SARS-CoV-2 variants. Germline-derived CDR1 and CDR2 are GTSNPN and SVGIG (reference sequence). This CDR3 comprises 13 residues. Trimming took 2 bases from V and 4 from J, leaving 9 bases between them. As to treatment: some 20 received Ad26.COV2.S at low or high dose, single or two shots; 5 received placebo; per-sample allocation not given. Sampling occurred on day 63 after the first vaccine or placebo injection. Clones were read by immunoSEQ multiplex PCR, and TCRdb kept only the in-frame ones, dropping some. Of roughly 700,000 clones listed, roughly nine tenths are singletons.

The chain combines TRBV30 with TRBJ1-3; weak D call: TRBD1 (5 bases). The material sequenced was peripheral blood, taken in a trial of Ad26.COV2.S vaccine versus placebo. The TCR was taken from a person aged 18-60 years who received the Ad26.COV2.S COVID-19 vaccine or a placebo. The DNA of the CDR3 is TGTGCCTGGAGTTTTACAGGAGGAAACACCATATATTTT. Translation gives CAWSFTGGNTIYF.